This passage covers 24 T cell receptor beta chains from one sample sequenced in a study of spatial heterogeneity in lung cancer. TCRdb re-analysed the 5' RACE reads in MiXCR, keeping a single row per CDR3 protein. Of tens of thousands of distinct CDR3 sequences in the sample, roughly 7.9% were seen once. Documented time point: sample taken at primary tumor resection. Researchers sequenced whole RNA taken from tumor, nontumor lung or frozen PBMC without sorting. The sample in question was PBMCs, obtained at surgery. The receptors derive from a female donor with early-stage non-small cell lung cancer.

This clonotype was counted many times. This chain links TRBV2 with TRBJ1-2; D is uncertain. V dropped 1 base and J dropped 0 bases, with 9 bases sitting between them. Germline CDR1 reads SNHLY; CDR2 reads FYNNEI. CDR3 length equals 15 residues. As DNA, the CDR3 is TGTGCCAGCAGTGAAGTGGGCTCAGCTAACTATGGCTACACCTTC. Translated: CASSEVGSANYGYTF.

This clonotype was detected many times. The rearrangement joins TRBV10-1 to TRBJ2-7; D gene unclear. The CDR3 has 13 residues. Germline V gene lookup returns CDR1 WNHNN and CDR2 SYGVQD (reference sequence). Trimming pared 2 bases from V and 1 base from J, leaving 6 bases between. CDR3 sequence (DNA): TGCGCCAGCAGTGAGAGCCTATCCTACGAGCAGTACTTC. Protein: CASSESLSYEQYF.

This rearrangement joins TRBV28 to TRBJ2-3; TRBD2 aligns across 7 bases. Germline values: CDR1 MDHEN, CDR2 SYDVKM. V lost 8 bases and J lost 3; bases outside the gene matches: 5. CDR3 length: 13 residues. The CDR3 reads CASAGAGTDTQYF. CDR3 bases: TGTGCCAGCGCGGGAGCTGGTACAGATACGCAGTATTTT.

The chain is built from TRBV11-2 and TRBJ2-5, with 11 bases that match TRBD1. Germline CDR1 reads SGHAT; CDR2 reads FQNNGV. V dropped 5 bases and J dropped 3; count of bases not matched to a gene: 8. The CDR3 spans 16 residues. CDR3 nucleotides: TGTGCCAGCAGCCGCGGCGGGACAGGGGGTAAAGAGACCCAGTACTTC. Translated: CASSRGGTGGKETQYF.

The gene calls are TRBV4-2 and TRBJ2-2, with 13 positions matching TRBD2. Trimming took 4 bases from V and 2 from J; bases not matched to a gene: 7. Germline CDR1 and CDR2: LGHNA and YNFKEQ. The CDR3 has 18 amino acids. CDR3 loop: CASSRGLAGVPNTGELFF. CDR3 nucleotides: TGTGCCAGCAGCCGAGGACTAGCGGGAGTTCCCAACACCGGGGAGCTGTTTTTT.

This clonotype was seen repeatedly, ten times or more. J is TRBJ2-3 and V is TRBV29-1, with TRBD1 identical over 9 bases. This CDR3 comprises 16 residues. J gave up 2 bases and V 3 bases, and 9 bases lay outside the gene matches. Germline V gene sequence: CDR1 SQVTM, CDR2 ANQGSEA. The CDR3 protein is CSVEIPGQGPTDTQYF. The CDR3 DNA reads TGCAGCGTTGAGATACCGGGACAGGGACCCACAGATACGCAGTATTTT.

This clonotype was seen a handful of times. The V and J genes are TRBV5-1 and TRBJ2-1; a possible D gene is TRBD2 (6 bases). Trimming took off 0 bases at V and 0 bases at J, with 10 bases between the two ends. Per the germline V gene, CDR1 is SGHRS and CDR2 is YFSETQ. CDR3 length: 16 amino acids. CDR3 in DNA: TGCGCCAGCAGCTTGGCCGCGGGGAGCTCCTACAATGAGCAGTTCTTC. Protein: CASSLAAGSSYNEQFF.

The chain joins TRBV10-1 to TRBJ2-3, with D unresolved. V was clipped by 6 bases and J by 1 base, with 8 bases between them. The CDR3 length is 13 residues. The germline V gene encodes CDR1 WNHNN and CDR2 SYGVQD (reference sequence). The CDR3: CASRMSGTDTQYF. The CDR3 DNA reads as TGCGCCAGCAGGATGAGCGGCACAGATACGCAGTATTTT.

This clonotype is labeled as medium-sized. The V call is TRBV2, the J call TRBJ2-5, with a weak D call TRBD1 (6 bases). The CDR3 has 14 amino acids. The germline gives CDR1 SNHLY, CDR2 FYNNEI. The V end lost 5 bases, the J end lost 2 bases, and 12 bases lay between the germline ends. CDR3 sequence: CASSTGTTQETQYF. The CDR3, as DNA: TGTGCCAGCAGTACCGGGACAACTCAAGAGACCCAGTACTTC. The complete variable domain, with remaining parts taken from reference TRBV2 and TRBJ2-5, reads EPEVTQTPSHQVTQMGQEVILRCVPISNHLYFYWYRQILGQKVEFLVSFYNNEISEKSEIFDDQFSVERPDGSNFTLKIRSTKLEDSAMYFCASSTGTTQETQYFGPGTRLLVL.

This clonotype was detected a few times. The V gene is TRBV3-1, the J gene TRBJ2-1; 12 bases align to TRBD2. Trimming removed 3 bases from V and 7 bases from J; junction bases left unmatched: 4. Per germline, CDR1 LGHDT and CDR2 YNNKEL (reference sequence). The CDR3 is 15 amino acids. CDR3 sequence: CASSQPGLAGNEQFF. In nucleotides, the CDR3 is TGTGCCAGCAGCCAGCCGGGACTAGCGGGTAATGAGCAGTTCTTC.

This clonotype was observed a handful of times. The chain recombines TRBV6-2 or TRBV6-3 with TRBJ2-7, with TRBD2 matching 15 bases. CDR1 is MNHEY and CDR2 is SVGEGT in the germline V gene. J was trimmed by 2 bases and V by 6 bases; bases with no gene match: 8. The CDR3 has 17 residues. As DNA, the CDR3 is TGTGCCAGCAGCCGGGGACTAGCGGGAGGCCTTACCTACGAGCAGTACTTC. Its translation is CASSRGLAGGLTYEQYF.

The chain is built from TRBV12-3 or TRBV12-4 and TRBJ2-1; 8 bases match TRBD1. CDR3 length equals 14 residues. The V gene end was trimmed by 2 bases and the J gene end by 8 bases; junction bases not matched to a gene: 5. CDR3 in amino acids: CASSLRAGGDEQFF. Here the CDR3 DNA reads TGTGCCAGCAGTTTAAGGGCAGGGGGCGATGAGCAGTTCTTC.

The rearrangement links TRBV20-1 to TRBJ2-7; possible D gene TRBD2, 5 bases. The V gene lost 3 bases and the J gene lost 3 bases, with 12 bases spanning the gap. Germline V CDR1 and CDR2: DFQATT, SNEGSKA (reference sequence). The CDR3 length is 13 residues. CDR3 sequence (DNA): TGCAGTGCTAGCGGACTGGAGGACTACGAGCAGTACTTC. Protein: CSASGLEDYEQYF.

In its sample, this clonotype was seen a few times. CDR3 loop: CASSLVPNYGYTF. For the CDR3, the DNA is TGTGCCAGCAGTTTAGTACCAAACTATGGCTACACCTTC. This rearrangement joins TRBV27 to TRBJ1-2; no clear D. Trimming pared 2 bases from V and 2 bases from J, leaving 6 bases between. Germline V CDR1 and CDR2: MNHEY, SMNVEV (reference sequence). The CDR3 runs 13 residues.

This clonotype appeared many times. This chain connects TRBV23-1 to TRBJ2-2; D is unclear. TRBV23-1 is assigned to the ORF class and has an uncertain function. The CDR3 extends over 15 amino acids. V dropped 2 bases and J dropped 4 bases, with 11 bases sitting between them. The CDR3 DNA reads TGCGCCAGCAGTCAACATGGACGGAGCACCGGGGAGCTGTTTTTT. As protein: CASSQHGRSTGELFF.

This CDR3 reads CASSTDRATEAFF. DNA of the CDR3: TGTGCCAGCAGCACCGACAGGGCCACTGAAGCTTTCTTT. This rearrangement joins TRBV3-1 to TRBJ1-1, with 7 bases fitting TRBD1. The CDR3 totals 13 residues. V was pared by 5 bases and J by 4 bases, with 4 bases of the junction left unmatched. CDR1 and CDR2 from the germline V gene are LGHDT and YNNKEL (reference sequence). Full variable domain (outside the CDR3, taken from reference TRBV3-1 and TRBJ1-1): DTAVSQTPKYLVTQMGNDKSIKCEQNLGHDTMYWYKQDSKKFLKIMFSYNNKELIINETVPNRFSPKSPDKAHLNLHINSLELGDSAVYFCASSTDRATEAFFGQGTRLTVV.

In its sample, this clonotype was seen a few times. The CDR3 DNA is TGTGCCAGCACCGTAGCAGTTGGCACAGATACGCAGTATTTT. Its translation is CASTVAVGTDTQYF. The V gene is TRBV19, the J gene TRBJ2-3; D unclear. Trimming stripped 9 bases from V and 1 base from J, with 14 bases between. CDR1 is LNHDA and CDR2 is SQIVND in the germline V gene (reference sequence). This CDR3 region has 14 residues. The full variable domain, completed using reference TRBV19 and TRBJ2-3, is DGGITQSPKYLFRKEGQNVTLSCEQNLNHDAMYWYRQDPGQGLRLIYYSQIVNDFQKGDIAEGYSVSREKKESFPLTVTSAQKNPTAFYLCASTVAVGTDTQYFGPGTRLTVL.

This clonotype has a count of ten or more. The chain has TRBV4-1 and TRBJ2-3; the D call may be TRBD1 or TRBD2 (5 bases each). The germline V gene encodes CDR1 MGHRA and CDR2 YSYEKL. This CDR3 spans 16 amino acids. V shed 0 bases and J shed 9 bases, with 19 bases lying between them. The CDR3: CASSQDTAPRGATQYF. The CDR3, as DNA: TGCGCCAGCAGCCAAGATACCGCCCCTAGGGGAGCGACGCAGTATTTT.

At least ten counts were recorded for this clonotype. This chain links TRBV5-6 with TRBJ2-1; TRBD2 agrees at 7 bases. Trimming removed 0 bases from V and 0 bases from J; junction bases left unmatched: 6. Germline loops: CDR1 SGHDT, CDR2 YYEEEE. CDR3 size: 17 residues. The CDR3 DNA follows: TGTGCCAGCAGCTTGGAGGCTAGCGGTAGCTCCTACAATGAGCAGTTCTTC. It codes for CASSLEASGSSYNEQFF. Full variable domain (outside the CDR3, taken from reference TRBV5-6 and TRBJ2-1): DAGVTQSPTHLIKTRGQQVTLRCSPKSGHDTVSWYQQALGQGPQFIFQYYEEEERQRGNFPDRFSGHQFPNYSSELNVNALLLGDSALYLCASSLEASGSSYNEQFFGPGTRLTVL.

This chain uses TRBV6-1 with TRBJ2-5; TRBD1 agrees at 7 bases. Germline CDR1 is MNHNS and CDR2 is SASEGT. J was trimmed by 4 bases and V by 6 bases; bases with no gene match: 8. The CDR3 sequence is 14 residues long. CDR3 bases: TGTGCCAGCAGGAAAGGGGGCACCTCAGAGACCCAGTACTTC. This translates into CASRKGGTSETQYF.

This clonotype appeared a few times. This chain joins TRBV30 and TRBJ1-1; D call uncertain. Germline-derived CDR1 and CDR2 are GTSNPN and SVGIG (reference sequence). This CDR3 contains 12 residues. The V and J ends lost 2 bases and 6 bases respectively, with 10 bases between them. The CDR3 nucleotides are TGTGCCTGGAGTCCGGGGTCGGCTGAAGCTTTCTTT. It codes for CAWSPGSAEAFF.

The table lists this clonotype with many counts. The V call is TRBV11-2, the J call TRBJ1-6, with D perhaps TRBD1 (5 bases). Germline values: CDR1 SGHAT, CDR2 FQNNGV. V lost 2 bases and J lost 3, with 8 bases in between. CDR3 length: 15 residues. The CDR3 sequence: CASSLRGDYNSPLHF. CDR3 in DNA: TGTGCCAGCAGCTTACGGGGGGACTATAATTCACCCCTCCACTTT.

This clonotype was counted only a few times. The chain couples TRBV7-9 to TRBJ2-7; 7 nucleotides line up with TRBD1. Germline trimming cut 6 bases from V and 3 bases from J; bases unmatched to any gene: 5. In germline, CDR1 is SEHNR, CDR2 FQNEAQ (reference sequence). The length of the CDR3 is 13 residues. The CDR3 spells CASSPRQGYEQYV. CDR3 DNA sequence: TGTGCCAGCAGTCCCCGACAGGGCTACGAGCAGTACGTC.

This clonotype was counted between two and nine times. V gene TRBV9 combines with J gene TRBJ1-1; D not resolved. There are 16 residues in the CDR3. The germline V gene encodes CDR1 SGDLS and CDR2 YYNGEE. Trimming pared 0 bases from V and 1 base from J, leaving 13 bases between. CDR3 amino acids: CASSVGPGLGNTEAFF. The CDR3 nucleotides read TGTGCCAGCAGCGTAGGACCCGGACTAGGGAACACTGAAGCTTTCTTT.